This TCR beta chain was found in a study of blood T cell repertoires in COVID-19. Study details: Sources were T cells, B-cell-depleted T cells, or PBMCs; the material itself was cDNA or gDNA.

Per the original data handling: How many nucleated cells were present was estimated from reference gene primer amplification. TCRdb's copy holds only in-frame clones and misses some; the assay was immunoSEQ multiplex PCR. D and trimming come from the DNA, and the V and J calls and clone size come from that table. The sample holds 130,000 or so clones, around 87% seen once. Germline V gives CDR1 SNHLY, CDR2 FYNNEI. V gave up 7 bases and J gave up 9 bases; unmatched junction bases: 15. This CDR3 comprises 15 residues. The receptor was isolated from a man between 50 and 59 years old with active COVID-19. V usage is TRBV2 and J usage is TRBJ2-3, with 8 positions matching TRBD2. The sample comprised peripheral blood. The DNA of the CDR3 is TGTGCCAGCATCGAAGGAGGTCTAGCGGGCCCCACGCAGTATTTT. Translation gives CASIEGGLAGPTQYF.